Each of the 21 T cell receptor beta chains below was sequenced from the same sample in a study of radiotherapy plus CTLA-4 blockade in lung cancer. TCRdb's table, derived via immunoSEQ multiplex PCR, lists solely in-frame clones and lacks some. The sample yields tens of thousands of clones, 50% to 70% seen once. The source was peripheral blood, collected from a patient treated with radiotherapy plus ipilimumab. Every receptor here comes from a human donor with non-small cell lung cancer who had a partial response to radiotherapy plus ipilimumab.

This clone has just a few counts. The chain links TRBV5-8 to TRBJ1-5, with a possible D match to TRBD1 (6 bases). CDR1 and CDR2 from the germline V gene are SGHTS and YDEGEE. This CDR3 contains 15 residues. Trimming cost V 0 bases and J 7 bases, with 14 bases left between them. The CDR3 region is CASSLGTGQEQPQHF. CDR3 nucleotides: TGTGCCAGCAGCTTGGGTACAGGGCAAGAGCAGCCCCAGCATTTT.

There are a few counts of this clone. This chain joins TRBV19 and TRBJ2-7, with 11 bases identical to TRBD2. The CDR3 has 15 amino acids. Germline CDR1 is LNHDA and CDR2 is SQIVND (reference sequence). The V gene end was trimmed by 6 bases and the J gene end by 4 bases; junction bases not matched to a gene: 8. CDR3 nucleotide sequence: TGTGCCAGTAGCGAAACCGGGACTAGCGGTTACGAGCAGTACTTC. Its translation is CASSETGTSGYEQYF.

The chain is built from TRBV18 and TRBJ1-3, with 7 bases lining up with TRBD1. Germline trimming cut 5 bases from V and 4 bases from J; bases unmatched to any gene: 5. This CDR3 has 14 amino acids. CDR1 KGHSH and CDR2 LQKENI come from the germline V gene. As DNA, the CDR3 is TGTGCCAGCTCAACACAGGGGCGAGGAAACACCATATATTTT. It encodes CASSTQGRGNTIYF.

The sample holds a few counts of this clone. The chain carries TRBV19 and TRBJ2-5; D perhaps matches TRBD2 (6 bases). This CDR3 has 16 residues. Germline lookup yields CDR1 LNHDA and CDR2 SQIVND (reference sequence). Trimming took 4 bases from V and 11 from J, leaving 26 bases between them. CDR3 coding DNA: TGTGCCAGTAGTAAGGACTTCAGCGGGCCCCCGGGGGAGCAGTACTTC. It translates to CASSKDFSGPPGEQYF. The variable domain in full, completed from reference TRBV19 and TRBJ2-5, reads DGGITQSPKYLFRKEGQNVTLSCEQNLNHDAMYWYRQDPGQGLRLIYYSQIVNDFQKGDIAEGYSVSREKKESFPLTVTSAQKNPTAFYLCASSKDFSGPPGEQYFGPGTRLLVL.

This clone was recorded once. CDR3 DNA sequence: TGCGCCAGCAGCCAATCAGATAATGAAAAACTGTTTTTT. Encoded protein: CASSQSDNEKLFF. The chain recombines TRBV4-3 with TRBJ1-4; D not resolved. This CDR3 contains 13 residues. Trimming cost V 2 bases and J 4 bases, with 5 bases left between them. Per the germline V gene, CDR1 is LGHNA and CDR2 is YSLEER.

Regarding this clone: Within the sample, other DNA sequences also encode this same CDR3. The rearrangement uses TRBV18 and TRBJ2-2; D not certain. This CDR3 is 15 amino acids long. CDR1 is KGHSH and CDR2 is LQKENI in the germline V gene. Trimming removed 2 bases at V and 2 bases at J, with 9 bases between. The CDR3 region is CASSPWAKNTGELFF. DNA for the CDR3: TGTGCCAGCTCACCATGGGCCAAAAACACCGGGGAGCTGTTTTTT.

CDR3 bases: TGTGCCAGCAGAACAACGGGGAGTGGGAATGAGCAGTTCTTC. Its protein is CASRTTGSGNEQFF. The chain carries TRBV6-1 and TRBJ2-1; D perhaps matches TRBD2 (5 bases). Germline-derived CDR1 and CDR2 are MNHNS and SASEGT. V was trimmed by 6 bases and J by 7 bases, leaving 16 bases between them. This CDR3 is 14 amino acids long.

The rearrangement uses TRBV2 and TRBJ1-1; 8 positions agree with TRBD1. V trimming: 10 bases; J trimming: 6 bases; junction bases outside the gene matches: 10. The CDR3 runs to 13 residues. Germline CDR1 is SNHLY and CDR2 is FYNNEI. The CDR3 coding sequence is TGTGCCACCCGCCCCCCACAGGGGGCTGAAGCTTTCTTT. This gives the protein CATRPPQGAEAFF.

The chain uses TRBV6-6 and TRBJ2-2; D is possibly TRBD2 (5 bases). Per the germline V gene, CDR1 is MNHNY and CDR2 is SVGAGI (reference sequence). Trimming removed 0 bases from V and 4 bases from J, with 12 bases in between. The CDR3 extends over 16 amino acids. Written as DNA, the CDR3 is TGTGCCAGCAGTTACTCGACCAGACTATTCACCGGGGAGCTGTTTTTT. Amino acids: CASSYSTRLFTGELFF.

This rearrangement joins TRBV9 to TRBJ2-1; 7 bases are a match to TRBD2. The CDR3 is 17 residues long. CDR1 and CDR2 (germline): SGDLS, YYNGEE. V trimming: 3 bases; J trimming: 5 bases; junction bases outside the gene matches: 14. DNA of the CDR3: TGTGCCAGCAGCGAGCCCGAGGGGCTAGCGGAGGACAATGAGCAGTTCTTC. This translates into CASSEPEGLAEDNEQFF.

This clone came up once. The chain carries TRBV5-1 and TRBJ2-5; D is perhaps TRBD1 (5 bases). The germline gives CDR1 SGHRS, CDR2 YFSETQ. Trimming cost V 2 bases and J 4 bases, with 12 bases left between them. This CDR3 has 14 amino acids. The CDR3 nucleotides are TGCGCCAGCAGCTTAGGGAATAGGGGAGAGACCCAGTACTTC. Amino acids: CASSLGNRGETQYF.

This clone was recorded a few times. The CDR3 sequence: CASSLGEVERSYNEQFF. CDR3 nucleotide sequence: TGTGCCAGCAGCTTAGGAGAGGTAGAAAGGTCCTACAATGAGCAGTTCTTC. V gene TRBV7-2 combines with J gene TRBJ2-1, with D unclear. Germline V gene sequence: CDR1 SGHTA, CDR2 FQGNSA. V was clipped by 1 base and J by 1 base, with 14 bases between them. This CDR3 has 17 amino acids.

This clone was found a few times. This chain joins TRBV9 and TRBJ2-2; D gene uncertain. With 2 bases removed from V and 8 bases from J, the gap between germline ends came to 10 bases. Germline-derived CDR1 and CDR2 are SGDLS and YYNGEE. The CDR3 is 13 residues long. The DNA of the CDR3 is TGTGCCAGCAGCGTGGGCACGGCGGGGGAGCTGTTTTTT. Protein sequence: CASSVGTAGELFF.

This clone was seen ten or more times. The chain couples TRBV9 to TRBJ1-6, with D unresolved. V dropped 3 bases and J dropped 0 bases, with 7 bases sitting between them. In germline, CDR1 is SGDLS, CDR2 YYNGEE. The CDR3 extends over 15 amino acids. In DNA form, the CDR3 reads TGTGCCAGCAGCGCCCCGAGCTCCTATAATTCACCCCTCCACTTT. Translated, it gives CASSAPSSYNSPLHF.

V and J are TRBV19 and TRBJ1-2; TRBD1 might be the D (6 bases). Trimming shortened V by 9 bases and J by 1 base, and 21 bases separated the two germline ends. The CDR3 is 16 residues long. Germline assignment: CDR1 LNHDA and CDR2 SQIVND (reference sequence). This CDR3 reads CASPQRGIAVNYGYTF. The CDR3 DNA sequence: TGTGCCAGCCCGCAGAGGGGGATAGCCGTTAACTATGGCTACACCTTC.

This chain joins TRBV11-1 and TRBJ1-2; D is unresolved. Trimming shortened V by 6 bases and J by 3 bases, and 20 bases separated the two germline ends. The CDR3 consists of 16 residues. Germline lookup yields CDR1 SGHAT and CDR2 FQDESV (reference sequence). CDR3 coding DNA: TGTGCCAGCAGGCCCGGCCGCGGGCCCCACTACTATGGCTACACCTTC. Protein product: CASRPGRGPHYYGYTF.

This clone has ten or more counts. The CDR3 loop is CASSPRGAGGLGEQFF. Here the CDR3 DNA reads TGTGCCAGCAGCCCTAGAGGGGCGGGGGGGCTGGGTGAGCAGTTCTTC. This sequence joins TRBV9 and TRBJ2-1; TRBD2 agrees at 9 bases. Germline CDR1 SGDLS, CDR2 YYNGEE. CDR3 length: 16 amino acids. Losses at the gene ends were 4 bases for V and 9 bases for J; bases not matched to a gene: 14.

In its sample, this clone was seen a few times. J is TRBJ2-7 and V is TRBV6-6; TRBD1 matches 7 bases. J was trimmed by 4 bases and V by 4 bases; bases with no gene match: 10. Germline values: CDR1 MNHNY, CDR2 SVGAGI (reference sequence). The CDR3 runs to 15 residues. In DNA form, the CDR3 reads TGTGCCAGCAGTTTTATGACAGGGCCGGGGTACGAGCAGTACTTC. This encodes CASSFMTGPGYEQYF.

The rearrangement joins TRBV30 to TRBJ2-7, with a weak D call TRBD2 (6 bases). CDR3 length equals 16 residues. Germline V gene data show CDR1 as GTSNPN and CDR2 as SVGIG (reference sequence). The ends were cut back, 0 bases at V and 1 base at J, with 16 bases in the middle. The CDR3 region has the DNA TGTGCCTGGAGTGTACACCGATCCGGGGGATCCTACGAGCAGTACTTC. Translation: CAWSVHRSGGSYEQYF.

The chain uses TRBV9 and TRBJ1-2; D is undetermined. Trimming stripped 0 bases from V and 0 bases from J, with 6 bases between. The CDR3 contains 14 residues. From germline, CDR1 is SGDLS and CDR2 YYNGEE. Here the CDR3 DNA reads TGTGCCAGCAGCGTAGGACAAGCTAACTATGGCTACACCTTC. Its translation is CASSVGQANYGYTF.

V gene TRBV7-2 combines with J gene TRBJ1-2, with unresolved D. The CDR3 consists of 17 residues. The V end lost 5 bases, the J end lost 0 bases, and 19 bases lay between the germline ends. In germline, CDR1 is SGHTA, CDR2 FQGNSA. The CDR3 DNA sequence: TGTGCCAGCAGCCCACGCTCAGTAAGCGACTCTAACTATGGCTACACCTTC. Encoded protein: CASSPRSVSDSNYGYTF.